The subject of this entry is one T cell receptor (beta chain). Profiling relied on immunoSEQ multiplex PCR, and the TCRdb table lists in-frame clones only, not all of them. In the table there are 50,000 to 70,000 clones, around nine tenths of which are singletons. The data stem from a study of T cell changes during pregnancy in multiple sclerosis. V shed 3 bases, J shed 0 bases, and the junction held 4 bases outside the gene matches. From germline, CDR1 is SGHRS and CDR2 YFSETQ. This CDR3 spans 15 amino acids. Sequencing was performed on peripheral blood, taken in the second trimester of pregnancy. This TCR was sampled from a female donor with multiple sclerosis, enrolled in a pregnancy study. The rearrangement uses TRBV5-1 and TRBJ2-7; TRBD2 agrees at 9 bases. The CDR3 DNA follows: TGCGCCAGCAGCTGGACTAGCGCCTTCTCCTACGAGCAGTACTTC. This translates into CASSWTSAFSYEQYF. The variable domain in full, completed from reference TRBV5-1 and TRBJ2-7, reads KAGVTQTPRYLIKTRGQQVTLSCSPISGHRSVSWYQQTPGQGLQFLFEYFSETQRNKGNFPGRFSGRQFSNSRSEMNVSTLELGDSALYLCASSWTSAFSYEQYFGPGTRLTVT.